One and the same sample provided the 24 T cell receptor beta chains below, sequenced in a study of blood T cell repertoires in COVID-19. Produced via immunoSEQ multiplex PCR; TCRdb's table is partial and in-frame only. Of approximately 480,000 clones listed, 87% are singletons. Sequenced: PBMCs or T cells enriched from blood (not recorded which). Receptors originate from a woman aged 18-35 years who had recovered from COVID-19.

This clone was observed a single time. This chain joins TRBV5-1 and TRBJ2-1; tentative D call: TRBD2 (6 bases). The CDR3 is 17 amino acids. Germline loops: CDR1 SGHRS, CDR2 YFSETQ. Trimming cost V 1 base and J 0 bases, with 14 bases left between them. The DNA for the CDR3 is TGCGCCAGCAGCTTGTATGGGGGGACGAGCTCCTACAATGAGCAGTTCTTC. This translates into CASSLYGGTSSYNEQFF.

This chain joins TRBV28 and TRBJ1-1; 11 bases fit TRBD1. Germline V gives CDR1 MDHEN, CDR2 SYDVKM. Losses at the gene ends were 1 base for V and 2 bases for J; bases not matched to a gene: 15. The CDR3 covers 20 residues. The CDR3 region has the DNA TGTGCCAGCAGTTTATCCCCCAAGGTCTGGACAGGGGGCTTAAACACTGAAGCTTTCTTT. It codes for CASSLSPKVWTGGLNTEAFF.

This clone has a single count. The rearrangement links TRBV7-9 to TRBJ1-2, with 7 bases identical to TRBD1. The germline V gene has CDR1 SEHNR and CDR2 FQNEAQ (reference sequence). The CDR3 contains 13 residues. V shed 4 bases, J shed 8 bases, and the junction held 7 bases outside the gene matches. The CDR3 spells CASSSQGKGGYTF. The DNA of the CDR3 is TGTGCCAGCAGCTCACAGGGGAAAGGGGGCTACACCTTC.

The chain combines TRBV27 with TRBJ2-1, with TRBD2 matching 11 bases. The CDR3 consists of 14 residues. Germline values: CDR1 MNHEY, CDR2 SMNVEV (reference sequence). Trimming cost V 3 bases and J 8 bases; bases outside gene matches: 3. The CDR3 protein is CASSFTSGGYEQFF. CDR3 bases: TGTGCCAGCAGTTTCACTAGCGGGGGCTATGAGCAGTTCTTC.

This sequence joins TRBV11-2 and TRBJ2-7; 10 bases map to TRBD1. There are 15 residues in the CDR3. Trimming took 3 bases from V and 3 from J; bases not matched to a gene: 5. Germline-derived CDR1 and CDR2 are SGHAT and FQNNGV. DNA for the CDR3: TGTGCCAGCAGCTTTGCAGGGACAGGGGACTACGAGCAGTACTTC. Translated, it gives CASSFAGTGDYEQYF.

The chain recombines TRBV7-2 with TRBJ2-2, with 9 bases fitting TRBD1. The CDR3 covers 17 residues. Looked up from germline, CDR1 is SGHTA and CDR2 is FQGNSA. The trim removed 5 bases at V and 3 bases at J, leaving 10 bases unmatched. CDR3: CASSLEGDRVDTGELFF. CDR3 in DNA: TGTGCCAGCAGCCTCGAGGGGGACAGGGTAGACACCGGGGAGCTGTTTTTT.

The chain combines TRBV7-9 with TRBJ1-4; D ambiguous. Germline values: CDR1 SEHNR, CDR2 FQNEAQ (reference sequence). The V gene lost 5 bases and the J gene lost 12 bases, with 13 bases spanning the gap. CDR3 size: 12 residues. CDR3 loop: CASSPQPGELFF. The DNA of the CDR3 is TGTGCCAGCAGCCCTCAGCCGGGTGAACTGTTTTTT.

This clone was counted a single time. The gene calls are TRBV2 and TRBJ2-3; 10 bases align to TRBD1. Trimming took 7 bases from V and 1 from J; bases not matched to a gene: 8. CDR3 length: 16 amino acids. Germline-derived CDR1 and CDR2 are SNHLY and FYNNEI. The CDR3 here is CASTLDRGEGTDTQYF. The CDR3 DNA reads as TGTGCCAGCACCTTGGACAGGGGGGAGGGCACAGATACGCAGTATTTT.

V usage is TRBV10-3 and J usage is TRBJ1-2, with D possibly matching TRBD1 (6 bases). Germline V gives CDR1 ENHRY, CDR2 SYGVKD. The CDR3 has 13 residues. Deletions cut 8 bases from V and 4 bases from J, with 14 bases between. CDR3 sequence reads: CAIGGGQSYGYTF. DNA for the CDR3: TGTGCCATCGGCGGGGGGCAAAGCTATGGCTACACCTTC.

The gene calls are TRBV5-1 and TRBJ1-2, with TRBD1 as a possible D gene (5 bases). Germline V gives CDR1 SGHRS, CDR2 YFSETQ. The CDR3 is 15 amino acids. V gave up 4 bases and J gave up 0 bases, with 13 bases separating them. CDR3 amino acids: CASSPETGPNYGYTF. The CDR3 nucleotides read TGCGCCAGCAGCCCGGAAACAGGACCTAACTATGGCTACACCTTC.

This clone was detected only once. The gene calls are TRBV5-1 and TRBJ2-1, with TRBD2 matching over 11 bases. This CDR3 spans 16 amino acids. Germline V gene lookup returns CDR1 SGHRS and CDR2 YFSETQ. The V and J ends lost 2 bases and 2 bases, in that order; junction bases with no gene match: 3. The CDR3 region has the DNA TGCGCCAGCAGCTTCGGGACTAGCGGAACCTACAATGAGCAGTTCTTC. Its protein product is CASSFGTSGTYNEQFF.

A single count supports this clone. This sequence joins TRBV5-1 and TRBJ1-4; D is uncertain. V shed 2 bases and J shed 1 base, with 6 bases lying between them. This CDR3 spans 14 amino acids. Germline lookup yields CDR1 SGHRS and CDR2 YFSETQ. The CDR3 region is CASSFSITNEKLFF. The CDR3 DNA is TGCGCCAGCAGCTTTAGCATAACTAATGAAAAACTGTTTTTT.

The chain links TRBV7-8 to TRBJ1-2; weak D call: TRBD1 (6 bases). In germline, CDR1 is SGHVS, CDR2 FQNEAQ. This CDR3 spans 11 amino acids. Trimming took 7 bases from V and 6 from J, leaving 9 bases between them. The CDR3 bases are TGTGCCAGCACCCCAGGGGATGGCTACACCTTC. The encoded protein is CASTPGDGYTF.

The DNA of the CDR3 is TGTGCCATCAGTGAGTCCCAGGGACAGTATGGCTACACCTTC. This translates into CAISESQGQYGYTF. This rearrangement joins TRBV10-3 to TRBJ1-2, with 7 bases lining up with TRBD1. Germline CDR1 ENHRY, CDR2 SYGVKD. The CDR3 is 14 residues long. The trim removed 0 bases at V and 5 bases at J, leaving 3 bases unmatched.

The genes are TRBV12-3 or TRBV12-4 and TRBJ1-2; 7 nucleotides line up with TRBD1. CDR3 length equals 12 residues. The J segment lost 8 bases and the V segment lost 3 bases, leaving 3 bases of the junction unmatched. The CDR3 coding sequence is TGTGCCAGCAGTTTGACAGGGAAGGGCTACACCTTC. Residues: CASSLTGKGYTF.

The gene calls are TRBV4-2 and TRBJ1-2; D gene unclear. Germline values: CDR1 LGHNA, CDR2 YNFKEQ. The germline V and J ends were trimmed by 1 base and 2 bases, with 11 bases remaining between them. This CDR3 is 15 amino acids long. As DNA, the CDR3 is TGTGCCAGCAGCCAAGTTTGGGCGTCGAACTATGGCTACACCTTC. This codes for CASSQVWASNYGYTF.

This sequence joins TRBV5-4 and TRBJ2-1; 7 bases are shared with TRBD2. Trimming cost V 5 bases and J 6 bases; bases outside gene matches: 8. Germline lookup yields CDR1 SGHNT and CDR2 YYREEE (reference sequence). The CDR3 has 14 residues. The DNA for the CDR3 is TGTGCCAGCAGGCACTCGGGGGGTGTCAATGAGCAGTTCTTC. Translating it yields CASRHSGGVNEQFF.

The chain combines TRBV24-1 with TRBJ1-5; possible D gene TRBD1, 5 bases. Trimming shortened V by 9 bases and J by 4 bases, and 18 bases separated the two germline ends. This CDR3 region has 15 residues. Germline lookup yields CDR1 KGHDR and CDR2 SFDVKD. The CDR3 DNA follows: TGTGCCACCCCTCGGGGGTACGGTTGTAATCAGCCCCAGCATTTT. Protein product: CATPRGYGCNQPQHF.

This clone was detected once. The J gene is TRBJ1-5, the V gene TRBV30; 9 bases are a match to TRBD1. V shed 1 base and J 2 bases; nucleotides not matched to a gene: 3. Germline values: CDR1 GTSNPN, CDR2 SVGIG (reference sequence). The CDR3 extends over 15 amino acids. The CDR3 protein is CAWSGGQGRNQPQHF. Written as DNA, the CDR3 is TGTGCCTGGAGTGGGGGACAGGGACGCAATCAGCCCCAGCATTTT.

The chain joins TRBV9 to TRBJ1-6; TRBD1 matches 7 bases. CDR1 is SGDLS, CDR2 YYNGEE, per germline. This CDR3 region has 14 residues. Germline trimming cut 2 bases from V and 7 bases from J; bases unmatched to any gene: 3. The CDR3 DNA follows: TGTGCCAGCAGCGTTGGACAGGAGAATTCACCCCTCCACTTT. Amino acid sequence: CASSVGQENSPLHF.

Points on this clone: The sample holds other DNA sequences that translate to the same CDR3. This sequence joins TRBV7-2 and TRBJ2-5, with TRBD1 matching 7 bases. This CDR3 comprises 13 residues. V gave up 3 bases and J gave up 3 bases; unmatched junction bases: 1. Germline-derived CDR1 and CDR2 are SGHTA and FQGNSA. The CDR3 is CASSFDREETQYF. In DNA, the CDR3 is TGTGCCAGCAGCTTCGACAGGGAAGAGACCCAGTACTTC.

J is TRBJ2-3 and V is TRBV4-2, with D possibly being TRBD2 (6 bases). The V gene's germline CDR1 is LGHNA and CDR2 YNFKEQ. The CDR3 extends over 16 amino acids. Trimming removed 4 bases at V and 5 bases at J, with 19 bases between. For the CDR3, the DNA is TGTGCCAGCAGCCCCCTCGAGGGAGGAAATGGAGATACGCAGTATTTT. Amino acids: CASSPLEGGNGDTQYF.

This chain connects TRBV5-5 to TRBJ1-4; TRBD1 aligns across 7 bases. V was pared by 1 base and J by 7 bases, with 4 bases of the junction left unmatched. The germline gives CDR1 SGHKS, CDR2 YYEKEE (reference sequence). The CDR3 runs to 14 residues. This chain's CDR3 is CASSLPSGGEKLFF. CDR3 DNA sequence: TGTGCCAGCAGCTTGCCATCAGGGGGTGAAAAACTGTTTTTT.

The genes are TRBV19 and TRBJ1-2, with a tentative D call TRBD1 (5 bases). Trimming removed 7 bases from V and 8 bases from J, with 17 bases in between. Germline V gives CDR1 LNHDA, CDR2 SQIVND (reference sequence). The CDR3 length is 13 residues. This CDR3 is CASKSRAVEGYTF. The CDR3 bases are TGTGCCAGTAAGTCCAGGGCCGTTGAGGGCTACACCTTC.